The source of this TCR beta chain is a study of cytomegalovirus exposure and HLA in healthy donors (dated by TCRdb to 2016 to 2017). Study-level background: An earlier analysis of several hundred of the donors reported 276 Gb of sequence data and more than 90 million unique TCR beta sequences from around 200 million T cells. A separate validation cohort of 100 to 150 different subjects was used in addition to the roughly 670-subject first cohort. Using immunosequencing, the study profiled T cell repertoires from 666 subjects and related those repertoires to cytomegalovirus serostatus. In a later genetic analysis, genome-wide SNP genotypes for about three fifths of the 666 donors were used, and that subset was treated as a discovery cohort. Rather than using new phenotypic data, the later analysis identified candidate immune exposures from TCR beta sequences and from how often those sequences occurred across donors. An earlier analysis of some 500 of the donors applied high-throughput TCR beta sequencing to assess whether each TCR beta V gene segment acted as functional or pseudogenic. Of the roughly 400 genotyped donors, around 81% fell in the genetic ancestry cluster associated with self-reported Caucasian donors. In a later analysis, previously published TCR beta repertoires from 600 to 850 donors were re-analyzed and high-resolution HLA genotyping was added so that TCR occurrence patterns could be studied. A few DR-DQ haplotypes were treated as single units for association and clustering because of strong linkage in the cohort. Donor age, sex, ethnicity and CMV serostatus were compiled alongside the repertoire data. Typing coverage differed by locus: A, B, C, DRB1 and DQB1 were typed in roughly 620-640 donors, DQA1 in 522, DPA1 in approximately 600, and DPB1 in roughly 470. HLA typing covered class I and class II loci at four-digit resolution. High-throughput TCR immunosequencing, statistical association of individual TCRs with disease status, and machine learning were combined to predict cytomegalovirus infection status. The study aimed to test whether signatures of past pathogen exposure could be identified by cataloging public T cell receptors. All discovery cohort repertoires had been generated on a single sequencing platform. Among some 410 genotyped donors of the cohort, an average of around 220,000 unique TCR beta nucleotide sequences was sequenced per donor, of which about 19% were non-productive. Approximately 300 gigabases of sequencing data and about 92 million unique TCR sequences made up an early release that covered around 640 HLA-typed donors.

As for this clone: There is no known antigen for this receptor.

The cohort comprised more than 550 healthy bone marrow donors. At the time of sampling, every cohort member was nominally healthy, though immune exposures that went unrecorded were likely present. The donor was CMV seronegative and was included in the group of 352 seronegative cohort members. A peripheral blood sample was provided by each donor, and peripheral blood mononuclear cells were used for TCR beta sequencing. The Qiagen DNeasy Blood Extraction Kit was used to extract genomic DNA from the blood cell samples. CDR1 and CDR2 are drawn from the germline V gene (reference sequence): SEHNR, FQNEAQ. The CDR3 holds 14 amino acids from the cysteine to the phenylalanine. Only the CDR3 DNA stays, 42 bases, in frame from base 1. Library preparation used the immunoSEQ multiplex PCR assay. A mixture of 60 forward primers for TCR Vbeta segments and 13 reverse primers for TCR Jbeta segments was used in the multiplex PCR. A multiplex PCR assay on genomic DNA amplified the CDR3 region of rearranged TCR beta genes. The Illumina HiSeq System was used to sequence the amplified TCR beta libraries as 87-base-pair reads. As for how the authors treated the data: A later analysis tallied around 82 million unique TCR beta chains across the 700 or so repertoires, and approximately 11 million of those chains were shared by two or more donors. Raw reads were error-corrected and collapsed into unique sequences by a nearest-neighbor algorithm in which closely related sequences were merged to remove PCR and sequencing errors. V, D and J gene segments were assigned by aligning CDR3 sequences to IMGT reference sequences. Each retained sequence needed at least a six-nucleotide match to both a V gene segment and a J gene segment. Rearrangements were called productive when the CDR3 lacked stop codons and stayed in frame with V and J; all others were non-productive. Following IMGT convention, CDR3 was defined as the stretch from the second conserved V-encoded cysteine to the conserved J-encoded phenylalanine. The earlier analysis of about 590 of the donors excluded sequences that lacked an unambiguous match to a single V gene segment. In an earlier analysis of more than 500 of the donors, a V segment was called functional when productive rearrangements were above 56.7%, and segregating when the standard deviation between donors exceeded 5%. A statistical classification framework was built for diagnosing cytomegalovirus status from the catalog of TCR beta chain sequences. V and J gene assignment, in a later analysis, came from comparing TCR nucleotide sequences with IMGT/GENE-DB human TR gene sequences. In a later analysis, CDR3 sequences and most-parsimonious VDJ recombination scenarios were assigned using the TCRdist pipeline. In a later analysis, each TCR beta chain was defined by its CDR3 amino acid sequence together with its V-gene family, and reads lacking a unique V-gene family were excluded. In a later analysis, approximately 640 highly shared, low-generation-probability nucleotide sequences were removed to address suspected cross-contamination and a sequencing artifact. For each public chain, a later analysis derived a clonal expansion index from normalized ranks of inferred template counts within each repertoire. Generation probabilities in a later analysis came from a VDJ recombination model fitted to out-of-frame rearrangements, and those results were checked against IGoR. In a later analysis, TCR-TCR, TCR-HLA and TCR-CMV co-occurrence was scored with hypergeometric tests, and a repertoire-size bias correction was applied to TCR pairs. In a later analysis, false discovery rates were estimated by permuting HLA or CMV assignments 20 times. In a later analysis, co-occurring TCRs were grouped using DBSCAN, with TCRdist sequence similarity added in when clustering inside HLA-allele-positive subsets. Repertoires with fewer than 30,000 or more than 120,000 public chains, plus five repertoires with anomalous nucleotide sharing, were excluded from co-occurrence clustering. TCRdb stores this immuneACCESS table with in-frame sequences only. Part of the clones is absent; in the studies checked, under half of the shortfall reflects unresolved V genes, and no reason is known for the rest. V, J and clone size were drawn from that table, and D and trimming were deduced from the DNA. This specimen's table enumerates approximately 50,000 clones. The ten top clones hold less than 2.5% of the sample.

The study at large found these results: The authors suggested that the approach could potentially be generalized to other disease states and immunological phenotypes. The classifier was reported to diagnose cytomegalovirus status with high specificity and sensitivity in both the original and validation cohorts. Linkage disequilibrium might explain the correlated functional status among segregating V segments, but an unknown experimental factor could not be ruled out. When HLA alleles, especially DR and DQ, strongly co-occurred, TCR associations were difficult to assign to individual alleles. Presence/absence analyses assumed roughly uniform sequencing depth across donors, an assumption that may not hold. A further reported finding was that TCR beta sequences accurately predicted the HLA-A and HLA-B alleles for most subjects in the first cohort. The only immune exposure information available for the cohort was CMV serostatus. According to a later analysis, most CMV-associated TCR beta chains appeared to be HLA-restricted, and the HLA associations seemed to be driven largely by CMV exposure. A later analysis found that HLA-associated TCR beta chains were more clonally expanded and had lower generation probabilities than equally common non-associated chains. In the study, about 150 TCR beta chains were listed as associated with cytomegalovirus. Because some donors lacked HLA typing at each locus, the association tests relied only on the typed subset. A later analysis found that TCR association rates varied across HLA loci, with DRB1 alleles showing the most associated TCRs and HLA-C alleles the fewest. Because the 87-base-pair reads could not distinguish some IMGT-functional V segments, including TRBV6-2 and TRBV6-3, those segments were excluded. At a false discovery rate of 0.05, a later analysis linked around 17,000 TCR beta sequences to specific HLA alleles. In a later genetic analysis, a missense DCLRE1C variant was associated with V-gene and J-gene trimming of TCR beta chains, and the association was replicated in an independent cohort. According to a later genetic analysis, donors in an Asian-associated ancestry cluster had fewer N-insertions in productive TCRs than the approximately 610-donor mean. The earlier analysis of a few hundred of the donors excluded around 17 rarely observed V segments, including chromosome 9 orphons, because counts were too low. Three of the identified cytomegalovirus-associated TCR beta chains were confirmed in vitro to be specific for cytomegalovirus antigens. Broadly in line with IMGT annotations, most TCR beta V segments showed up in productive rearrangements about 90% or about 30% of the time in an earlier analysis of 587 of the donors. A group of highly shared sequence variants was considered likely to be a technical artifact of the sequencing pipeline. The cohort was sequenced for TCR beta chains only, and without alpha or paired-chain data the features that could be detected were limited. Across donors, most TCR sequences were observed very rarely, whereas some public TCRs were present in many individuals. A later analysis reported that several top co-occurrence clusters appeared linked to parvovirus B19, influenza, CMV and Epstein-Barr virus.

The origin of this receptor is a woman aged 40 to 50 in good health and CMV-seronegative. The rearrangement joined TRBV7-9 to TRBJ2-5, with a tentative D gene TRBD1 over 6 matching bases. The J call may be mistaken, given a closer DNA end match to TRBJ2-7. Input material: PBMCs. The CDR3 reads CASSARGTSHEQYF. The bases read TGTGCCAGCAGCGCGAGAGGGACATCCCACGAGCAGTACTTC.